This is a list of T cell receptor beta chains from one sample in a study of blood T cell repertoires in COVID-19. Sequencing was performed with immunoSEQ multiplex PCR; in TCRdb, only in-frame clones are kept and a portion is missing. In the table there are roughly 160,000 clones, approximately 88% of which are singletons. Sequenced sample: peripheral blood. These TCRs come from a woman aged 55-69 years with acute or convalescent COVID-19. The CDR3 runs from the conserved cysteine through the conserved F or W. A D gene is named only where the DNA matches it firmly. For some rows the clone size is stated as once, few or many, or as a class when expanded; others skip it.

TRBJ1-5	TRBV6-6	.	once	TGTGCCAGCATTCCCATAGGGGGGGACAATCAGCCCCAGCATTTT	CASIPIGGDNQPQHF
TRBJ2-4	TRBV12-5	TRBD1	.	TGTGCTAGTGGTTTGGTAGGGGGTACAGGGGGCTCATCCAAAAACATTCAGTACTTC	CASGLVGGTGGSSKNIQYF
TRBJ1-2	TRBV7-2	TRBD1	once	TGTGCCAGCAGCTCTGGGACAGTTGGCTATGGCTACACCTTC	CASSSGTVGYGYTF
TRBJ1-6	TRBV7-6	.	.	TGTGCCAGCAGCTTAGCGAACGGGGGGCTAGATTCACCCCTCCACTTT	CASSLANGGLDSPLHF
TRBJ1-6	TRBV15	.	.	TGTGCCACCAGCACCGATCTAAGCTCCTATAATTCACCCCTCCACTTT	CATSTDLSSYNSPLHF
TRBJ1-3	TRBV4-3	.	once	TGCGCCAGCAGCCAACGGCAGGGGTGGGACACCATATATTTT	CASSQRQGWDTIYF
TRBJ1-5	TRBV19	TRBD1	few	TGTGCCAGTAGCCGCCCGGGACAGAATAATCAGCCCCAGCATTTT	CASSRPGQNNQPQHF
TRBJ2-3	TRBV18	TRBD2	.	TGTGCCAGCTCACCAATCTTGCGACTAGCGGGGGCCCTTGGGGGCACAGATACGCAGTATTTT	CASSPILRLAGALGGTDTQYF
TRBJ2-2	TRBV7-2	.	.	TGTGCCAGCAGCTCCTACACCGGGGAGCTGTTTTTT	CASSSYTGELFF
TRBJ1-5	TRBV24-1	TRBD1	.	TGTGCCACCTCTGACAGGGGGGATCAGCCCCAGCATTTT	CATSDRGDQPQHF
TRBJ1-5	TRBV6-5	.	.	TGTGCCAGCAGCCTGGGGGGGCAGAGCAATCAGCCCCAGCATTTT	CASSLGGQSNQPQHF
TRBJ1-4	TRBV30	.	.	TGTGCCTGGAGTGTACTCGAAAAACTGTTTTTT	CAWSVLEKLFF
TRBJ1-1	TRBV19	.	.	TGTGCCAGTAGTATAGACAGAAACACTGAAGCTTTCTTT	CASSIDRNTEAFF
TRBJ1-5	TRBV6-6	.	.	TGTGCCAGCTCCGATTCAGAGGACAGAGAATCAAGGCCCCAGCATTTT	CASSDSEDRESRPQHF
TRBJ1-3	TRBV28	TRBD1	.	TGTGCCAGTACAGGGGGCGGCTCTGGAAACACCATATATTTT	CASTGGGSGNTIYF
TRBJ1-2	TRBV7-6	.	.	TGTGCCAGCAGCCCGTGGGGGGACAACTATGGCTACACCTTC	CASSPWGDNYGYTF
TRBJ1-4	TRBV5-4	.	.	TGTGCCAGCAGCCACTCAGGCTCAACTAATGAAAAACTGTTTTTT	CASSHSGSTNEKLFF
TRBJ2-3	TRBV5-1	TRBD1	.	TGCGCCAGCAGCTTTGCACAGGGGGTAAGGACAGATACGCAGTATTTT	CASSFAQGVRTDTQYF
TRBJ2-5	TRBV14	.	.	TGTGCCAGCAGCCCTCGCCACACGTATCAAGAGACCCAGTACTTC	CASSPRHTYQETQYF
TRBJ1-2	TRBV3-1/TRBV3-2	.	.	TGTGCCAGCAGCCAAGTTGCGTATGGCTACACCTTC	CASSQVAYGYTF
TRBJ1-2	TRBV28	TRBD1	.	TGTGCCAGCAGTTCTGGACAGGGGCGGGGCTATGGCTACACCTTC	CASSSGQGRGYGYTF
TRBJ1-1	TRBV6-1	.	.	TGTGCCAGCAGTTCCCCCGTGAACACTGAAGCTTTCTTT	CASSSPVNTEAFF
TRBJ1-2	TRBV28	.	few	TGTGCCAGCCGTGGTGGGGAGGGGGTTAACTATGGCTACACCTTC	CASRGGEGVNYGYTF
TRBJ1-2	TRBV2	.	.	TGTGCCAGCAGTGATTTGGGGACACTGTATGGCTACACCTTC	CASSDLGTLYGYTF
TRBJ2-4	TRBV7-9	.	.	TGTGCCAGCAGCTATCGGTGGGAAGGGGCGGAGGCCAAAAACATTCAGTACTTC	CASSYRWEGAEAKNIQYF